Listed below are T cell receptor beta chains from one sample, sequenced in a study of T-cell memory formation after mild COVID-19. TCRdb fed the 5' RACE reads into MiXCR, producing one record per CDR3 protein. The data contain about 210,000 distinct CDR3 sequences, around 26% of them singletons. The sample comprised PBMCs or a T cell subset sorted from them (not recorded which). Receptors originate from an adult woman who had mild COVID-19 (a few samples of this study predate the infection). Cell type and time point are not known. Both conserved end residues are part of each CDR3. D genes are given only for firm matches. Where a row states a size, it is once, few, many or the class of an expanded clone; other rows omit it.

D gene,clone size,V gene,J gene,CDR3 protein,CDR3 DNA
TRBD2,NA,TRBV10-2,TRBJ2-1,CASSEPGLASTLNEQFF,TGCGCCAGCAGTGAGCCGGGACTAGCGTCCACACTCAATGAGCAGTTCTTC
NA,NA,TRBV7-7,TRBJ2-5,CASSLFWGETQYF,TGTGCCAGCAGCTTATTCTGGGGAGAGACCCAGTACTTC
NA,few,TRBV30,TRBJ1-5,CALAAGGNQPQHF,TGTGCCCTGGCGGCAGGCGGAAACCAGCCCCAGCATTTT
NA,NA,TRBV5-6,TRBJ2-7,CASSWGVAYEQYF,TGTGCCAGCAGCTGGGGGGTTGCGTACGAGCAGTACTTC
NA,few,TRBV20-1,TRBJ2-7,CSARDLVRLTYEQYF,TGCAGTGCTAGAGATCTAGTCCGGCTTACCTACGAGCAGTACTTC
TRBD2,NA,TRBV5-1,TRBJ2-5,CASERGSLKETQYF,TGCGCCAGCGAGCGGGGGTCCCTTAAGGAGACCCAGTACTTC
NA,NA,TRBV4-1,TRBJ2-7,CASSQDEGFAYEQYF,TGCGCCAGCAGCCAAGATGAGGGGTTCGCCTACGAGCAGTACTTC
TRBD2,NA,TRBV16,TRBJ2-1,CASSTNPLLAEYNEQFF,TGTGCCAGCAGCACCAACCCTTTACTAGCGGAATACAATGAGCAGTTCTTC
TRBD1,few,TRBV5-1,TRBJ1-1,CASTGGLNTEAFF,TGCGCCAGCACAGGGGGCCTGAACACTGAAGCTTTCTTT
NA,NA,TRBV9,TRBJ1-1,CASSVLVGGDNTEAFF,TGTGCCAGCAGCGTACTGGTTGGAGGAGATAACACTGAAGCTTTCTTT
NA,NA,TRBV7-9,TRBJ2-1,CASSPTGLQFF,TGTGCCAGCAGTCCGACGGGTTTGCAGTTCTTC
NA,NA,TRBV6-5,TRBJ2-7,CASSLRGDGYEQYF,TGTGCCAGCAGCCTCCGTGGGGATGGATACGAGCAGTACTTC
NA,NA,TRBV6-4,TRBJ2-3,CASSDGGPSDTQYF,TGTGCCAGCAGTGACGGAGGGCCGTCGGATACGCAGTATTTT
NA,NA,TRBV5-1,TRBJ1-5,CASSPDPNQPQHF,TGCGCCAGCAGTCCGGATCCGAATCAGCCCCAGCATTTT
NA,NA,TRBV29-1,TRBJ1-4,CSVVTTYEKLFF,TGCAGCGTTGTTACAACTTATGAAAAACTGTTTTTT
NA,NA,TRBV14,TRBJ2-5,CASSWYQETQYF,TGTGCCAGCAGCTGGTACCAAGAGACCCAGTACTTC
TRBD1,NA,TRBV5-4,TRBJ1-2,CASRPGQDYGYTF,TGTGCCAGCAGGCCGGGACAGGACTATGGCTACACCTTC
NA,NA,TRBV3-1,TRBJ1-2,CASSQPYPGDRGGDGYTF,TGTGCCAGCAGCCAACCCTATCCGGGAGACCGAGGAGGCGACGGCTACACCTTC
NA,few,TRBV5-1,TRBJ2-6,CASSSRRVAPSPGANVLTF,TGCGCCAGCAGCTCAAGACGGGTCGCTCCTTCCCCTGGGGCCAACGTCCTGACTTTC
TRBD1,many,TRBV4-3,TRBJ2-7,CASSHLTGTGGDEQYF,TGCGCCAGCAGCCACTTAACCGGGACAGGGGGTGACGAGCAGTACTTC
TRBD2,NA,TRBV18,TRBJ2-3,CASSGGRADTQYF,TGTGCCAGCTCCGGGGGGAGAGCAGATACGCAGTATTTT
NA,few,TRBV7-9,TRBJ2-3,CASGATSDTQYF,TGTGCCAGCGGCGCGACGTCAGATACGCAGTATTTT
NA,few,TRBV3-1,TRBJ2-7,CASSHGENYEQYF,TGTGCCAGCAGCCATGGGGAGAACTACGAGCAGTACTTC
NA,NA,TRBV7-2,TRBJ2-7,CASSFYGSYEQYF,TGTGCCAGCAGCTTTTACGGGTCCTACGAGCAGTACTTC
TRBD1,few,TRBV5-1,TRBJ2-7,CASSWDRAEQYF,TGCGCCAGCAGCTGGGACAGGGCCGAGCAGTACTTC
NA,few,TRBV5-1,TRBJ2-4,CASSLDSPKNIQYF,TGCGCCAGCAGCTTGGACAGCCCCAAAAACATTCAGTACTTC